Presented here are 30 T cell receptor beta chains from one specimen sequenced in a study of control samples from healthy donors and cancer patients. Using immunoSEQ multiplex PCR, the repertoire was profiled, and TCRdb retains in-frame clones only, with some absent. This repertoire shows 70,000 or so clones, roughly 89% found once; its top ten account for around 20%. Sequencing was carried out using PBMCs. Receptor source: a man aged 55 to 70 with lung cancer.

This sequence joins TRBV27 and TRBJ2-1, with 10 bases lining up with TRBD1. The germline V gene encodes CDR1 MNHEY and CDR2 SMNVEV (reference sequence). The ends lost 5 bases at V and 5 bases at J; junction bases unmatched: 3. The CDR3 contains 14 residues. CDR3 loop: CASSPGQGNNEQFF. The CDR3 DNA reads as TGTGCCAGCAGTCCGGGACAGGGGAACAATGAGCAGTTCTTC.

The J gene is TRBJ2-7, the V gene TRBV11-2, with D possibly TRBD1 on 5 matching bases. Germline V lookup: CDR1 SGHAT, CDR2 FQNNGV. The CDR3 runs 13 residues. The V and J ends lost 5 bases and 4 bases respectively, with 12 bases between them. CDR3: CASSRPTEYEQYF. The CDR3 nucleotides read TGTGCCAGCAGCCGACCGACAGAATACGAGCAGTACTTC. Full variable domain (remainder filled in from reference TRBV11-2 and TRBJ2-7): EAGVAQSPRYKIIEKRQSVAFWCNPISGHATLYWYQQILGQGPKLLIQFQNNGVVDDSQLPKDRFSAERLKGVDSTLKIQPAKLEDSAVYLCASSRPTEYEQYFGPGTRLTVT.

This clone was counted only a few times. The chain recombines TRBV7-2 with TRBJ1-2, with D hard to call. Trimming removed 1 base from V and 7 bases from J, with 22 bases in between. The CDR3 sequence is 17 residues long. CDR1 is SGHTA, CDR2 FQGNSA, per germline. The CDR3, as DNA: TGTGCCAGCAGCTTAGTTGGTGAACGCCGGGGAGGAGGTGGCTACACCTTC. Protein product: CASSLVGERRGGGGYTF.

This clone was detected only a few times. The chain uses TRBV16 and TRBJ2-1, with 7 bases that match TRBD2. This CDR3 spans 13 amino acids. The ends lost 0 bases at V and 9 bases at J; junction bases unmatched: 2. The germline gives CDR1 KGHSY, CDR2 FQNENV. CDR3 amino acids: CASSQSAGPEQFF. The DNA of the CDR3 is TGTGCCAGCAGCCAATCAGCGGGGCCTGAGCAGTTCTTC.

This sequence joins TRBV7-3 and TRBJ1-2; no reliable D call. CDR1 is SGHTA and CDR2 is FQGTGA in the germline V gene. This CDR3 is built from 13 residues. The V end lost 1 base, the J end lost 6 bases, and 9 bases lay between the germline ends. CDR3 in DNA: TGTGCCAGCAGCTTAAACCCGACCCATGGCTACACCTTC. Translating it yields CASSLNPTHGYTF.

J is TRBJ1-5 and V is TRBV27; no clear D. CDR1 is MNHEY, CDR2 SMNVEV, per germline (reference sequence). V gave up 3 bases and J gave up 0 bases, with 9 bases separating them. The CDR3 runs to 15 residues. CDR3 sequence: CASSFAQYSNQPQHF. Written as DNA, the CDR3 is TGTGCCAGCAGTTTCGCGCAGTATAGCAATCAGCCCCAGCATTTT.

The rearrangement links TRBV30 to TRBJ1-2; the D is unclear. The CDR3 runs 17 residues. Germline CDR1 is GTSNPN and CDR2 is SVGIG (reference sequence). With 0 bases removed from V and 5 bases from J, the gap between germline ends came to 22 bases. CDR3 region: CAWSVGELAGSEYGYTF. The DNA of the CDR3 is TGTGCCTGGAGTGTCGGTGAGTTGGCAGGAAGCGAATATGGCTACACCTTC.

This chain links TRBV7-9 with TRBJ1-4, with 10 bases identical to TRBD1. The length of the CDR3 is 17 residues. Trimming cost V 3 bases and J 0 bases; bases outside gene matches: 4. The germline gives CDR1 SEHNR, CDR2 FQNEAQ (reference sequence). The CDR3, as DNA: TGTGCCAGCAGCTTGGGACAGGGGCTTGCAACTAATGAAAAACTGTTTTTT. Residues: CASSLGQGLATNEKLFF. The full variable domain, in which reference TRBV7-9 and TRBJ1-4 provide the parts outside the CDR3, is DTGVSQNPRHKITKRGQNVTFRCDPISEHNRLYWYRQTLGQGPEFLTYFQNEAQLEKSRLLSDRFSAERPKGSFSTLEIQRTEQGDSAMYLCASSLGQGLATNEKLFFGSGTQLSVL.

This chain joins TRBV7-3 and TRBJ2-3; D may match TRBD1 or TRBD2 (5 bases each). Germline-derived CDR1 and CDR2 are SGHTA and FQGTGA. The CDR3 spans 14 residues. The germline V and J ends were trimmed by 4 bases and 2 bases, with 10 bases remaining between them. CDR3 loop: CASSSGLTTDTQYF. The CDR3 nucleotides are TGTGCCAGCAGCTCGGGGCTTACCACAGATACGCAGTATTTT.

The rearrangement joins TRBV2 to TRBJ1-5; 9 nucleotides line up with TRBD1. Germline lookup yields CDR1 SNHLY and CDR2 FYNNEI. The CDR3 consists of 14 residues. V trimming: 8 bases; J trimming: 3 bases; junction bases outside the gene matches: 5. CDR3 nucleotide sequence: TGTGCCAGCGACGGGACAGGGAACAATCAGCCCCAGCATTTT. This gives the protein CASDGTGNNQPQHF.

The chain is built from TRBV6-5 and TRBJ1-1, with 11 bases fitting TRBD1. Germline trimming cut 7 bases from V and 5 bases from J; bases unmatched to any gene: 9. Germline CDR1 MNHEY, CDR2 SVGAGI. This CDR3 is 15 amino acids long. The CDR3 DNA reads TGTGCCAGCAACGACCCGGGACAGGGGGGGACTGAAGCTTTCTTT. This translates into CASNDPGQGGTEAFF.

The V gene is TRBV5-8, the J gene TRBJ2-7, with D unresolved. CDR1 is SGHTS and CDR2 is YDEGEE in the germline V gene. This CDR3 comprises 13 residues. V lost 0 bases and J 3 bases, leaving 7 bases between the germline ends. CDR3 protein: CASSLDRRYEQYF. The CDR3, as DNA: TGTGCCAGCAGCTTGGACCGTCGCTACGAGCAGTACTTC.

The chain has TRBV18 and TRBJ1-4, with TRBD1 matching over 7 bases. Germline assignment: CDR1 KGHSH and CDR2 LQKENI. The trim removed 5 bases at V and 5 bases at J, leaving 8 bases unmatched. This CDR3 region has 15 residues. The CDR3 loop is CASSLTGTENEKLFF. In nucleotides, the CDR3 is TGTGCCAGCTCATTAACCGGGACAGAGAATGAAAAACTGTTTTTT.

The chain is built from TRBV6-6 and TRBJ1-1, with 7 bases that match TRBD1. The CDR3 has 14 amino acids. Trimming cost V 6 bases and J 3 bases; bases outside gene matches: 7. Germline lookup yields CDR1 MNHNY and CDR2 SVGAGI (reference sequence). CDR3 protein: CASRKGGADTEAFF. In DNA form, the CDR3 reads TGTGCCAGCAGAAAAGGGGGCGCGGACACTGAAGCTTTCTTT.

The chain couples TRBV12-3 or TRBV12-4 to TRBJ1-1; D call uncertain. V was shortened by 2 bases and J by 5 bases, with 6 bases between the two germline ends. The CDR3 loop spans 12 amino acids. In nucleotides, the CDR3 is TGTGCCAGCAGTTTAACGTGGACTGAAGCTTTCTTT. Amino acid sequence: CASSLTWTEAFF.

The chain has TRBV19 and TRBJ2-3, with 7 positions matching TRBD2. The J segment lost 2 bases and the V segment lost 0 bases, leaving 11 bases of the junction unmatched. The CDR3 sequence is 18 residues long. Germline V gene data show CDR1 as LNHDA and CDR2 as SQIVND (reference sequence). The CDR3 loop is CASSIEVQRGPNTDTQYF. In nucleotides, the CDR3 is TGTGCCAGTAGTATAGAGGTCCAGCGGGGCCCGAACACAGATACGCAGTATTTT. Supplemented by reference TRBV19 and TRBJ2-3, the full variable domain reads DGGITQSPKYLFRKEGQNVTLSCEQNLNHDAMYWYRQDPGQGLRLIYYSQIVNDFQKGDIAEGYSVSREKKESFPLTVTSAQKNPTAFYLCASSIEVQRGPNTDTQYFGPGTRLTVL.

This clone occurred a few times. The chain uses TRBV24-1 and TRBJ2-2; perhaps TRBD2 as D (5 bases). The length of the CDR3 is 16 residues. Trimming pared 3 bases from V and 3 bases from J, leaving 13 bases between. Germline CDR1 and CDR2: KGHDR and SFDVKD. CDR3 bases: TGTGCCACCAGTGATCCAACACGGGGATACACCGGGGAGCTGTTTTTT. Amino acids: CATSDPTRGYTGELFF.

As to this clone: Additional DNA sequences in this sample encode the identical CDR3. The V and J genes are TRBV6-6 and TRBJ1-2; TRBD1 matches 8 bases. The V gene end was trimmed by 2 bases and the J gene end by 7 bases; junction bases not matched to a gene: 6. Germline CDR1 is MNHNY and CDR2 is SVGAGI (reference sequence). The CDR3 has 14 amino acids. The CDR3 nucleotides read TGTGCCAGCAGTTACGACAGGGGAGGGGGTGGCTACACCTTC. Amino acids: CASSYDRGGGGYTF.

The chain links TRBV7-2 to TRBJ1-1; D remains unclear. The CDR3 spans 14 residues. Germline V gene data show CDR1 as SGHTA and CDR2 as FQGNSA. With 3 bases removed from V and 1 base from J, the gap between germline ends came to 9 bases. The CDR3 DNA follows: TGTGCCAGCAGCTTCATAACAGAGAACACTGAAGCTTTCTTT. Translated, it gives CASSFITENTEAFF.

This clone was counted once. Here the CDR3 reads CASSYSVTGITEAFF. For the CDR3, the DNA is TGTGCCAGCAGTTACTCTGTGACAGGGATCACTGAAGCTTTCTTT. The chain has TRBV6-5 and TRBJ1-1; 7 bases line up with TRBD1. The CDR3 sequence is 15 residues long. Germline loops: CDR1 MNHEY, CDR2 SVGAGI. With 0 bases clipped from V and 4 bases from J, the junction kept 5 bases outside the gene matches.

The V gene is TRBV7-2, the J gene TRBJ1-2; D remains ambiguous. The V and J ends lost 4 bases and 8 bases respectively, with 8 bases between them. CDR1 SGHTA and CDR2 FQGNSA come from the germline V gene. This CDR3 is 11 amino acids long. CDR3 bases: TGTGCCAGCAGCTCGAACCGGGGCTACACCTTC. It yields the protein CASSSNRGYTF.

V usage is TRBV3-1 (or the pseudogene TRBV3-2) and J usage is TRBJ2-1, with TRBD2 matching 7 bases. The ends lost 6 bases at V and 3 bases at J; junction bases unmatched: 5. Germline V lookup: CDR1 LGHDT, CDR2 YNNKEL (reference sequence). This CDR3 region has 14 residues. CDR3 in amino acids: CASSLAAGYNEQFF. DNA for the CDR3: TGTGCCAGCAGTCTAGCGGCTGGCTACAATGAGCAGTTCTTC.

The J gene is TRBJ2-3, the V gene TRBV7-7, with D unresolved. The CDR3 sequence is 14 residues long. In germline, CDR1 is SSHAT, CDR2 FNYEAQ (reference sequence). Trimming shortened V by 5 bases and J by 5 bases, and 14 bases separated the two germline ends. CDR3 in amino acids: CASSVGSPGDTQYF. The CDR3 DNA follows: TGTGCCAGCAGCGTGGGATCTCCCGGAGATACGCAGTATTTT.

Turning to this clone: The junction does not match germline at one end; this may be a read error. This chain uses TRBV29-1 with TRBJ1-3; D unclear. The CDR3 consists of 14 residues. The germline V gene has CDR1 SQVTM and CDR2 ANQGSEA. The CDR3 loop reads CSAERGGSGNTIYF. For the CDR3, the DNA is TGCAGCGCTGAACGAGGAGGGTCTGGAAACACCATATATTTT.

The chain employs TRBV6-6 and TRBJ2-2; perhaps TRBD2 as D (6 bases). This CDR3 has 13 amino acids. CDR1 is MNHNY and CDR2 is SVGAGI in the germline V gene (reference sequence). V lost 5 bases, J lost 6 bases, and 10 bases lay in between. As DNA, the CDR3 is TGTGCCAGCAGTCAGACTAGGCCCGGGGAGCTGTTTTTT. Its protein is CASSQTRPGELFF.

This clone has just one count. The rearrangement links TRBV11-2 to TRBJ1-1, with unresolved D. Germline CDR1 SGHAT, CDR2 FQNNGV. This CDR3 is 14 amino acids long. With 5 bases removed from V and 1 base from J, the gap between germline ends came to 11 bases. The CDR3 is CASSPTRQNTEAFF. The CDR3 DNA follows: TGTGCCAGCAGCCCTACCCGACAGAACACTGAAGCTTTCTTT.

V gene TRBV25-1 combines with J gene TRBJ1-1, with D unclear. CDR3 length equals 14 residues. Germline V gene lookup returns CDR1 MGHDK and CDR2 SYGVNS. V lost 6 bases, J lost 6 bases, and 17 bases lay in between. The CDR3, as DNA: TGTGCCAGCAGCCGGGAGAACATGAATGCTGAAGCTTTCTTT. It encodes CASSRENMNAEAFF.

The chain employs TRBV11-2 and TRBJ2-2; a weak D match, TRBD1 (6 bases). V lost 7 bases and J lost 3, with 12 bases in between. The CDR3 is 14 residues long. Germline V gives CDR1 SGHAT, CDR2 FQNNGV. CDR3 coding DNA: TGTGCCAGCACCGCAGGGGTGCACACCGGGGAGCTGTTTTTT. Its protein is CASTAGVHTGELFF.

The chain uses TRBV6-5 and TRBJ2-1; perhaps D is TRBD1 or TRBD2 (5 bases each). Germline lookup yields CDR1 MNHEY and CDR2 SVGAGI. The CDR3 loop spans 13 amino acids. Trimming pared 6 bases from V and 4 bases from J, leaving 10 bases between. This chain's CDR3 is CASRLGEYNEQFF. The CDR3 DNA reads TGTGCCAGCAGACTAGGGGAGTACAATGAGCAGTTCTTC.

V is TRBV3-1 (or the pseudogene TRBV3-2) and J is TRBJ1-1, with TRBD1 matching over 7 bases. The J segment lost 1 base and the V segment lost 3 bases, leaving 8 bases of the junction unmatched. CDR1 is LGHDT, CDR2 YNNKEL, per germline (reference sequence). This CDR3 spans 16 amino acids. The CDR3 region has the DNA TGTGCCAGCAGCCACGTTTCTTACAGGGGGAACACTGAAGCTTTCTTT. As protein: CASSHVSYRGNTEAFF.